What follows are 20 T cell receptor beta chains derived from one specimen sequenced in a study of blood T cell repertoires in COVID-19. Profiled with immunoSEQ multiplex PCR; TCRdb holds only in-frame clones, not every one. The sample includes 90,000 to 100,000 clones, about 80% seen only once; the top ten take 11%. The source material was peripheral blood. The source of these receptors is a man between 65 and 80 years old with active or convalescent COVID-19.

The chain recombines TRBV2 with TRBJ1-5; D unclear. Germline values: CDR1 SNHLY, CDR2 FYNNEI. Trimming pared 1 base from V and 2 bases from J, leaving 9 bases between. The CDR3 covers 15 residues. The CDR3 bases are TGTGCCAGCAGTGAAGACTGGTCGGGCAATCAGCCCCAGCATTTT. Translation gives CASSEDWSGNQPQHF.

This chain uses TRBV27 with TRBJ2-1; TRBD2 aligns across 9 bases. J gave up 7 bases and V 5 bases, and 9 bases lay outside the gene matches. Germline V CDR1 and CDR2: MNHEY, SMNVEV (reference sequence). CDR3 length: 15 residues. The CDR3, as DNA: TGTGCCAGCAGTCCGCGGGGGGGCTATGCGAATGAGCAGTTCTTC. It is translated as CASSPRGGYANEQFF.

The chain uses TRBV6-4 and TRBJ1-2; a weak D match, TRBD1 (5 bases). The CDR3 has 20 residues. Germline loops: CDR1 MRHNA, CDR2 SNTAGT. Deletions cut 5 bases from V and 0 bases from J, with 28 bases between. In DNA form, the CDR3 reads TGTGCCAGCAGTCTCGAGCCCTTTTTTGGGGCCGGGGGTGCTAACTATGGCTACACCTTC. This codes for CASSLEPFFGAGGANYGYTF.

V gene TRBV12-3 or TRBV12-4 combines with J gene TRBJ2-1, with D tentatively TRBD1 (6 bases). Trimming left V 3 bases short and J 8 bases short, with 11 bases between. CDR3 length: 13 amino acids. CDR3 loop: CASSFGEGDEQFF. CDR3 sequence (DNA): TGTGCCAGCAGTTTTGGTGAGGGGGATGAGCAGTTCTTC.

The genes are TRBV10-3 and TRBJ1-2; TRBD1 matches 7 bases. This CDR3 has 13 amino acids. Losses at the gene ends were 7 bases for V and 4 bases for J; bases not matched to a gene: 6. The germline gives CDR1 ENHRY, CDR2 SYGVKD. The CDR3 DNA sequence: TGTGCCATCAACAATGGGGACAGCTATGGCTACACCTTC. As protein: CAINNGDSYGYTF.

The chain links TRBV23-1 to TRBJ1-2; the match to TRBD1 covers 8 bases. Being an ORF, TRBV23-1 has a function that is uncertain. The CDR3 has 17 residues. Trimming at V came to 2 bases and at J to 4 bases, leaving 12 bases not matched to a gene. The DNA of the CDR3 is TGCGCCAGCAGTCAAAACAGGGGGGGAAAGAGGGGCTATGGCTACACCTTC. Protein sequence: CASSQNRGGKRGYGYTF.

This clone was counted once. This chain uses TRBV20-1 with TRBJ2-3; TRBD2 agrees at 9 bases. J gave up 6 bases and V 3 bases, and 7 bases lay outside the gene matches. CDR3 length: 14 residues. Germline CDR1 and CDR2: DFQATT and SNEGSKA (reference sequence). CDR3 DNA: TGCAGTGCTAGTTCTCTAGCGGGGTCGGATACGCAGTATTTT. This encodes CSASSLAGSDTQYF.

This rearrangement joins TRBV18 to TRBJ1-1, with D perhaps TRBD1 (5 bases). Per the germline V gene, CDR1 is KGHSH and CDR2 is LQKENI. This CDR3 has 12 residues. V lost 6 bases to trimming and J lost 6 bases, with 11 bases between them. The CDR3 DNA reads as TGTGCCAGCTCTCCGGGGGGGGCTGAAGCTTTCTTT. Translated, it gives CASSPGGAEAFF.

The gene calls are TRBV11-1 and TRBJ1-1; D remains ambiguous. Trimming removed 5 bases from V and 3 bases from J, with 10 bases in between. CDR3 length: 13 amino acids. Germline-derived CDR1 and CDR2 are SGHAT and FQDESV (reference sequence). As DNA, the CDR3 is TGTGCCAGCAGCGTGACTGATGACACTGAAGCTTTCTTT. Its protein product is CASSVTDDTEAFF.

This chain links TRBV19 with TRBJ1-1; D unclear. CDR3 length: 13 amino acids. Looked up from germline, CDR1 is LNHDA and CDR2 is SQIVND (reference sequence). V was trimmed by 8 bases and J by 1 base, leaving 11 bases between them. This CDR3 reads CASCTSSNTEAFF. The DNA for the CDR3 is TGTGCCAGTTGTACTTCCTCGAACACTGAAGCTTTCTTT.

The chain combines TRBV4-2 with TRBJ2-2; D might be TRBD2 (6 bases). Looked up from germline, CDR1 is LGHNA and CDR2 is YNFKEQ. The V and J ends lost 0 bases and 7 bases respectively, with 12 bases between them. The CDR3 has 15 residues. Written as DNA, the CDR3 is TGTGCCAGCAGCCAAGACGTCGCGGGGAGCGGGGAGCTGTTTTTT. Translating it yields CASSQDVAGSGELFF.

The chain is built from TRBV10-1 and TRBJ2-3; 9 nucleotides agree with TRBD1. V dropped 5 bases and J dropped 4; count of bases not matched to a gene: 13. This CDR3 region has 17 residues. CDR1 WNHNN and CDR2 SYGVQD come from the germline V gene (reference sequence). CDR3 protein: CASSRRGGTGPADTQYF. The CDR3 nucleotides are TGCGCCAGCAGTAGAAGGGGGGGGACAGGGCCCGCAGATACGCAGTATTTT.

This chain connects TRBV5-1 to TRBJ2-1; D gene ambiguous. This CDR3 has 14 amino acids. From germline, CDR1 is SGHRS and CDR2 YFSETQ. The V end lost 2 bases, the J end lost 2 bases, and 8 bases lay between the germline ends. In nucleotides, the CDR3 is TGCGCCAGCAGCTTCCAGGCCGCCTACAATGAGCAGTTCTTC. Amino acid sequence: CASSFQAAYNEQFF.

CDR3 sequence (DNA): TGTGCCAGCAGTGTCCGACAGGGGAGGATGAACACTGAAGCTTTCTTT. Its translation is CASSVRQGRMNTEAFF. The chain is built from TRBV27 and TRBJ1-1; the match to TRBD1 covers 8 bases. CDR3 size: 16 residues. The J segment lost 0 bases and the V segment lost 5 bases, leaving 8 bases of the junction unmatched. Germline CDR1 MNHEY, CDR2 SMNVEV (reference sequence).

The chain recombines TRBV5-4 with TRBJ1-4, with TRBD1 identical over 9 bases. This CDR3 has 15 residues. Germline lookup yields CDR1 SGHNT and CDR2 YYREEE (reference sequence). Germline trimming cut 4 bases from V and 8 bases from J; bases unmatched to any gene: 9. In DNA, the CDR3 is TGTGCCAGCAGCAGGGAACAGGGGGCGGGAGAAAAACTGTTTTTT. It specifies CASSREQGAGEKLFF.

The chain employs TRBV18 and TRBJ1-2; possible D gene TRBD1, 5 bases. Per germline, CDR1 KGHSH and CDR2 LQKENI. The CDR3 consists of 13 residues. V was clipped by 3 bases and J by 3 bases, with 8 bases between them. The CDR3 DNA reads TGTGCCAGCTCACCGGCAGGGCACTATGGCTACACCTTC. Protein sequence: CASSPAGHYGYTF.

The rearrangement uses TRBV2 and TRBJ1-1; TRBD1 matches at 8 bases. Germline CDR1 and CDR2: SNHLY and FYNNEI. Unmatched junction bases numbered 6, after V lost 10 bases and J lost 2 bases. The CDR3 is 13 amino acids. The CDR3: CATTQGENTEAFF. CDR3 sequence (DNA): TGTGCCACCACACAGGGGGAAAACACTGAAGCTTTCTTT.

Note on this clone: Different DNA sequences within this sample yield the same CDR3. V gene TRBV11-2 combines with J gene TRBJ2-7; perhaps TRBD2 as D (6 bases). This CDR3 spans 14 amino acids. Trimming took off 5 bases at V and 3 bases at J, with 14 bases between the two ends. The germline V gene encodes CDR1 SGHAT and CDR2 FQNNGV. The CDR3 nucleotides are TGTGCCAGCAGCCGGGACTTTCTCATCTACGAGCAGTACTTC. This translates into CASSRDFLIYEQYF. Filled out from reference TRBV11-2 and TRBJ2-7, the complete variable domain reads EAGVAQSPRYKIIEKRQSVAFWCNPISGHATLYWYQQILGQGPKLLIQFQNNGVVDDSQLPKDRFSAERLKGVDSTLKIQPAKLEDSAVYLCASSRDFLIYEQYFGPGTRLTVT.

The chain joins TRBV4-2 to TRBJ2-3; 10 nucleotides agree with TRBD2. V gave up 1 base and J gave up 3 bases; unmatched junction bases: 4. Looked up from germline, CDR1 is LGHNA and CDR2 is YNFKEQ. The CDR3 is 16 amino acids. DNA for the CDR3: TGTGCCAGCAGCCAAGCAGCGGGGGGGCGGACAGATACGCAGTATTTT. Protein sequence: CASSQAAGGRTDTQYF.

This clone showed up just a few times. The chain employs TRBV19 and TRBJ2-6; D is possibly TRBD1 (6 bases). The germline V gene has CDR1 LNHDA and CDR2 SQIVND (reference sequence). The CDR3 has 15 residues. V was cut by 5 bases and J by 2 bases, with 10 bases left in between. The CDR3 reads CASSPQGTGANVLTF. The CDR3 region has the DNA TGTGCCAGTAGTCCACAGGGTACTGGGGCCAACGTCCTGACTTTC.